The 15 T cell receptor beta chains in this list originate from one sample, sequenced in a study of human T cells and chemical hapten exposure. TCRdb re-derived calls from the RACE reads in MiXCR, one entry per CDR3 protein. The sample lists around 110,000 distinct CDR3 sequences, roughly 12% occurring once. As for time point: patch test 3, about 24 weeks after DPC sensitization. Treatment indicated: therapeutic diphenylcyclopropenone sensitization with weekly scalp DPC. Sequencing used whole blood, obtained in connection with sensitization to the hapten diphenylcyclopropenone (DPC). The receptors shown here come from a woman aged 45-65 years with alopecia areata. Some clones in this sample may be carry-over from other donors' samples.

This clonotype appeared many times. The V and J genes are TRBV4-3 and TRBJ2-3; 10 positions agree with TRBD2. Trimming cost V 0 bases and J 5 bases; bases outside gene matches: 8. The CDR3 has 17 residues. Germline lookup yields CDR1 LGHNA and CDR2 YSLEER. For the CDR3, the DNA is TGCGCCAGCAGCCAAGAAAGAGGGCTAGCGGGAGAAGATACGCAGTATTTT. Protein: CASSQERGLAGEDTQYF.

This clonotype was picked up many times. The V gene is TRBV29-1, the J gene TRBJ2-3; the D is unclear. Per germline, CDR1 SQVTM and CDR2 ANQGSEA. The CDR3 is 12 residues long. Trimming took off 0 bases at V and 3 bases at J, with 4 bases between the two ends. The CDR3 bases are TGCAGCGTTGAAGAGGGTACAGATACGCAGTATTTT. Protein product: CSVEEGTDTQYF.

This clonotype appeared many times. CDR3 nucleotide sequence: TGCAGTGCTAGAGACAGCGGGATTTTCGAAGAGACCCAGTACTTC. Its translation: CSARDSGIFEETQYF. V and J are TRBV20-1 and TRBJ2-5; 7 positions match TRBD2. Unmatched junction bases numbered 7, after V lost 0 bases and J lost 3 bases. Looked up from germline, CDR1 is DFQATT and CDR2 is SNEGSKA (reference sequence). This CDR3 has 15 residues.

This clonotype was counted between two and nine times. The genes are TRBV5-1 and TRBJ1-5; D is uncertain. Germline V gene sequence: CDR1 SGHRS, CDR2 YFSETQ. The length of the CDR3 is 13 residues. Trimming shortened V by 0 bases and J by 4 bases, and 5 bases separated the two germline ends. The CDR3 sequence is CASSLGENQPQHF. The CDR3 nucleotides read TGCGCCAGCAGCTTGGGGGAGAATCAGCCCCAGCATTTT.

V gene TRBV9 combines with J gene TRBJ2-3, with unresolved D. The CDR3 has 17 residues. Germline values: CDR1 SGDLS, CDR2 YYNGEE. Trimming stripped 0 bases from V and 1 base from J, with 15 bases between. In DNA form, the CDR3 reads TGTGCCAGCAGCGTAGCGTCCAGTCCCTATGGCACAGATACGCAGTATTTT. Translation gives CASSVASSPYGTDTQYF.

The CDR3 coding sequence is TGTGCCAGCAGCTTAAGTCGGGGAGAGCAGTACTTC. This gives the protein CASSLSRGEQYF. This chain connects TRBV7-8 to TRBJ2-7; tentative D call: TRBD2 (5 bases). Trimming removed 2 bases from V and 7 bases from J, with 9 bases in between. The V gene's germline CDR1 is SGHVS and CDR2 FQNEAQ. The CDR3 length is 12 residues.

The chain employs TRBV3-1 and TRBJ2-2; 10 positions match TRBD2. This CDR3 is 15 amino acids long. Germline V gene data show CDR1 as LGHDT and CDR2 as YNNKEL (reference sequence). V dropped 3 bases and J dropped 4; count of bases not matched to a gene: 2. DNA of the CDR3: TGTGCCAGCAGCCATCTAGCGGGAGTCACCGGGGAGCTGTTTTTT. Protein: CASSHLAGVTGELFF.

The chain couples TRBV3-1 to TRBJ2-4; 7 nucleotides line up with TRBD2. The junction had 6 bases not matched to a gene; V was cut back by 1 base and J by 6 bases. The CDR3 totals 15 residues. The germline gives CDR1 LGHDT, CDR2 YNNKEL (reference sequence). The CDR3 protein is CASSQARERLNIQYF. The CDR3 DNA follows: TGTGCCAGCAGCCAAGCGCGGGAGCGGTTAAACATTCAGTACTTC.

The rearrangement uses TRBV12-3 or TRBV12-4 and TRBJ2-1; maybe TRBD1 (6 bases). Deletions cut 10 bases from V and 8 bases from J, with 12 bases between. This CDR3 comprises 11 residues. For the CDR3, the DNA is TGTGCCACCTCAACAGGGTATGAGCAGTTCTTC. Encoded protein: CATSTGYEQFF.

This chain's CDR3 is CASSLSRGLLDTEAFF. The CDR3 bases are TGTGCCAGCAGTTTATCACGGGGGCTCCTGGACACTGAAGCTTTCTTT. This sequence joins TRBV27 and TRBJ1-1; D is perhaps TRBD1 (6 bases). The V end was cut by 0 bases, the J end by 3 bases, with 14 bases between. The CDR3 sequence is 16 residues long. The germline CDR1 and CDR2 sequences are MNHEY and SMNVEV (reference sequence).

For the CDR3, the DNA is TGCGCCAGCAGCGTTGACAGCTATGGCTACACCTTC. Protein product: CASSVDSYGYTF. The chain links TRBV5-1 to TRBJ1-2; possibly TRBD1 for D (5 bases). V was pared by 4 bases and J by 4 bases, with 8 bases between. This CDR3 spans 12 amino acids. Germline assignment: CDR1 SGHRS and CDR2 YFSETQ.

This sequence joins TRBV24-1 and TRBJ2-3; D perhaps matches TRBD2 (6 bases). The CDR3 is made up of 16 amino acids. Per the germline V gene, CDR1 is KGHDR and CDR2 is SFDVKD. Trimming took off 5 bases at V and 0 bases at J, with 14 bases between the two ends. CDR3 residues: CATSAAGSLSTDTQYF. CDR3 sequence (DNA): TGTGCCACCAGTGCCGCGGGGTCACTAAGCACAGATACGCAGTATTTT.

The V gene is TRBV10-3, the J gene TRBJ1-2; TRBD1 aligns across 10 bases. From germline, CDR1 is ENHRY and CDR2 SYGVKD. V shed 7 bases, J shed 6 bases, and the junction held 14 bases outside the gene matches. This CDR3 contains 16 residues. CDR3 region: CAITRTGGAWRDGYTF. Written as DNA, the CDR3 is TGTGCCATCACCCGGACAGGGGGTGCCTGGCGTGATGGCTACACCTTC.

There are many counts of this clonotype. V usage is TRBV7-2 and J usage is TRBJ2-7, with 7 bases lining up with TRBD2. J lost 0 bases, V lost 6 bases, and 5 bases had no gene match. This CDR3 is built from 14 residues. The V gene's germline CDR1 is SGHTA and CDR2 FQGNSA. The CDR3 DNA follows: TGTGCCAGCAGTCTAAGCGGGGTCTCCTACGAGCAGTACTTC. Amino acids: CASSLSGVSYEQYF.

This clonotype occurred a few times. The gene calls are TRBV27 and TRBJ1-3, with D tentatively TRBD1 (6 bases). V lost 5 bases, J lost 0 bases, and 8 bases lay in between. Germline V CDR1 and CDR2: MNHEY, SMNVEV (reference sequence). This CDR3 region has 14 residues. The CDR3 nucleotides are TGTGCCAGCAGTACGGACAGCTCTGGAAACACCATATATTTT. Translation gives CASSTDSSGNTIYF.